A selection of T cell receptor beta chains follows, all from one sample in a study of cytomegalovirus exposure and HLA in healthy donors. The assay was immunoSEQ multiplex PCR, and TCRdb's table has in-frame clones only and misses some. The table lists roughly 230,000 clones, around 91% of them singletons. What was sequenced was PBMCs. The receptors come from a young woman in good health and CMV-seronegative. The CDR3 runs from the conserved cysteine through the conserved F or W. D genes are given only for firm matches. Some rows mark clone size as missing; the rest say once, few, many or name a class of expanded clone.

d_call j_call clone_size v_call cdr3_aa cdr3_nt
NA TRBJ2-1 NA TRBV10-1 CASSESDHPDLYNEQFF TGCGCCAGCAGTGAGTCGGACCATCCTGATTTATACAATGAGCAGTTCTTC
TRBD2 TRBJ2-1 NA TRBV4-2 CASSQARGLAGGHSYNEQFF TGTGCCAGCAGCCAAGCCCGTGGACTAGCGGGAGGGCACTCCTACAATGAGCAGTTCTTC
NA TRBJ2-2 NA TRBV10-2 CASSGRTGVMAGELFF TGCGCCAGCAGTGGGCGGACTGGGGTTATGGCCGGGGAGCTGTTTTTT
NA TRBJ1-2 NA TRBV6-5 CASSKLLRGEKGYTF TGTGCCAGCAGTAAATTACTCAGGGGCGAGAAGGGCTACACCTTC
NA TRBJ2-1 NA TRBV4-1 CASSQADEQFF TGCGCCAGCAGCCAAGCAGATGAGCAGTTCTTC
NA TRBJ1-1 NA TRBV9 CASSVGTDTEAFF TGTGCCAGCAGCGTAGGCACGGACACTGAAGCTTTCTTT
TRBD1 TRBJ1-2 NA TRBV28 CASSSSASPGQHLIYGYTF TGTGCCAGCAGTTCAAGTGCCAGCCCGGGACAGCACCTGATCTATGGCTACACCTTC
NA TRBJ1-1 NA TRBV28 CASILSLNTEAFF TGTGCCAGCATTCTGAGTTTGAACACTGAAGCTTTCTTT
TRBD1 TRBJ1-4 once TRBV9 CASSPGTEGLANEKLFF TGTGCCAGCAGCCCCGGGACAGAGGGGTTGGCTAATGAAAAACTGTTTTTT
NA TRBJ2-7 NA TRBV23-1 CASSQLLHGAAYEQYF TGCGCCAGCAGTCAGCTTTTACACGGGGCGGCCTACGAGCAGTACTTC
NA TRBJ2-6 NA TRBV4-3 CASSHPGGANVLTF TGCGCCAGCAGCCACCCTGGGGGGGCCAACGTCCTGACTTTC
TRBD1 TRBJ2-7 NA TRBV2 CASSAFGQDYEQYF TGTGCCAGCAGTGCCTTCGGACAGGACTACGAGCAGTACTTC
TRBD1 TRBJ2-2 NA TRBV28 CASSYRGTLSGELFF TGTGCCAGCAGTTACAGGGGGACCCTCTCTGGGGAGCTGTTTTTT
TRBD1 TRBJ1-1 NA TRBV9 CASSVADQGAITYTEAFF TGTGCCAGCAGCGTAGCGGACCAGGGGGCTATCACGTACACTGAAGCTTTCTTT
NA TRBJ1-1 NA TRBV29-1 CSVVSGHPNTEAFF TGCAGCGTTGTATCGGGACATCCGAACACTGAAGCTTTCTTT
TRBD2 TRBJ2-1 NA TRBV27 CASSHLGLAGGPGGDEQFF TGTGCCAGCAGCCATTTGGGACTAGCGGGAGGGCCAGGTGGCGATGAGCAGTTCTTC
TRBD2 TRBJ2-7 NA TRBV6-6 CASSYGRGYEQYF TGTGCCAGCAGTTACGGGAGGGGATACGAGCAGTACTTC
NA TRBJ2-7 NA TRBV27 CASSSRQASSYEQYF TGTGCCAGCAGTTCGCGACAGGCTAGCTCCTACGAGCAGTACTTC
TRBD1 TRBJ2-7 few TRBV28 CASRDGQGSYEQYF TGTGCCAGCAGGGACGGACAGGGGAGCTACGAGCAGTACTTC
TRBD1 TRBJ2-2 few TRBV4-1 CASSQDSTGYGGELFF TGCGCCAGCAGCCAAGATTCGACAGGGTATGGCGGGGAGCTGTTTTTT
NA TRBJ2-1 NA TRBV11-2 CASSPVGGVREQFF TGTGCCAGCAGTCCCGTGGGCGGTGTTCGTGAGCAGTTCTTC
NA TRBJ2-7 few TRBV10-1 CASFSGRLILQYF TGCGCCAGCTTTTCGGGACGCCTTATTTTGCAGTACTTC
NA TRBJ2-7 NA TRBV20-1 CSGRWVGEQYF TGCAGTGGGAGGTGGGTGGGGGAGCAGTACTTC
TRBD2 TRBJ2-3 NA TRBV2 CARRAGDRDTQYF TGTGCCAGGAGAGCGGGAGATAGAGATACGCAGTATTTT
TRBD2 TRBJ2-2 NA TRBV5-1 CASSLGLAGTGELFF TGCGCCAGCAGCTTGGGACTAGCGGGTACCGGGGAGCTGTTTTTT
TRBD1 TRBJ2-7 NA TRBV27 CASTGGYEQYF TGTGCCAGCACAGGGGGCTACGAGCAGTACTTC
NA TRBJ2-1 NA TRBV5-6 CASSLDWKADNEQFF TGTGCCAGCAGCCTGGACTGGAAAGCAGACAATGAGCAGTTCTTC
NA TRBJ1-5 few TRBV5-1 CASSQASEQPQHF TGCGCCAGCAGCCAAGCGAGCGAACAGCCCCAGCATTTT
NA TRBJ2-2 NA TRBV27 CASSQREGANGELFF TGTGCCAGCAGCCAAAGGGAGGGGGCGAACGGGGAGCTGTTTTTT
TRBD1 TRBJ2-7 few TRBV7-2 CASSLAQGTGYEQYF TGTGCCAGCAGCTTAGCGCAGGGGACAGGGTACGAGCAGTACTTC
NA TRBJ1-1 NA TRBV7-8 CASSLSHARAVMHTEAFF TGTGCCAGCAGCTTGTCTCACGCGCGGGCAGTCATGCACACTGAAGCTTTCTTT
NA TRBJ2-7 NA TRBV7-2 CASSLASQGSAYEQYF TGTGCCAGCAGCTTAGCGAGTCAGGGATCGGCTTACGAGCAGTACTTC
NA TRBJ2-7 NA TRBV18 CASSPPYEQYF TGTGCCAGCTCACCCCCCTACGAGCAGTACTTC
NA TRBJ2-7 NA TRBV9 CASSRQPSSYEQYF TGTGCCAGCAGTCGACAGCCGAGCTCCTACGAGCAGTACTTC
NA TRBJ1-2 NA TRBV5-4 CASSLEGLQGGGYTF TGTGCCAGCAGCTTGGAGGGTTTACAGGGTGGTGGCTACACCTTC
TRBD2 TRBJ2-5 NA TRBV18 CASSPWTSVEQETQYF TGTGCCAGCTCACCATGGACTAGCGTAGAACAAGAGACCCAGTACTTC
NA TRBJ2-5 once TRBV6-1 CASSDAGPGETQYF TGTGCCAGCAGTGACGCCGGACCCGGTGAGACCCAGTACTTC
NA TRBJ1-2 NA TRBV5-4 CASSFLDSTDGYTF TGTGCCAGCAGCTTTCTTGACAGCACGGACGGCTACACCTTC
NA TRBJ2-1 NA TRBV23-1 CASSTLHNEQFF TGCGCCAGCAGTACCCTGCACAATGAGCAGTTCTTC
NA TRBJ2-6 NA TRBV12-5 CASGLVKGAGANVLTF TGTGCTAGTGGTTTGGTAAAGGGGGCTGGGGCCAACGTCCTGACTTTC
NA TRBJ2-5 NA TRBV5-1 CASSLSDETQYF TGCGCCAGCAGCTTGTCAGATGAGACCCAGTACTTC